This is a list of T cell receptor beta chains from one sample in a study of shared clonotypes between healthy human individuals. Clones were sequenced by immunoSEQ multiplex PCR, and TCRdb holds only the in-frame ones, with some missing. The table lists millions of clones, just over 90% of them singletons, with 1.5% to 2% in the top ten. The material sequenced was naive CD8+ T cells from PBMCs. The source of these receptors is a man aged 18 to 30 in good health. Some clones in this sample may be carry-over from other donors' samples. The CDR3 runs from the conserved cysteine through the conserved F or W. Each record gives: J gene, clone size, V gene, D gene, CDR3 DNA, CDR3 protein. A D gene is named only where the DNA matches it firmly. Rows give clone size only sometimes, using once, few, many, or a class for an expanded clone.

TRBJ1-1 | few | TRBV28 | . | TGTGCCAGCAGTAGGGCAGGGGAGTACACTGAAGCTTTCTTT | CASSRAGEYTEAFF
TRBJ2-7 | . | TRBV27 | TRBD2 | TGTGCCAGCAGTTCGGGGACTAGCGGGAAGGAGCAGTACTTC | CASSSGTSGKEQYF
TRBJ1-1 | few | TRBV6-5 | . | TGTGCCAGCAGCATTGGGGGGATGAACACTGAAGCTTTCTTT | CASSIGGMNTEAFF
TRBJ2-7 | . | TRBV6-5 | TRBD2 | TGTGCCAGCAATGAGAAGCGGGAGGGCTACGAGCAGTACTTC | CASNEKREGYEQYF
TRBJ2-3 | . | TRBV19 | . | TGTGCCAGTAGTTTCTTCGGCTCCACAGATACGCAGTATTTT | CASSFFGSTDTQYF
TRBJ2-3 | once | TRBV7-8 | TRBD2 | TGTGCCAGCAGCTTCCGGCTAGCGGGAGTTATAGATACGCAGTATTTT | CASSFRLAGVIDTQYF
TRBJ2-1 | . | TRBV5-8 | TRBD2 | TGTGCCAGCAGCTTTGGGACTACTTCAAACAATGAGCAGTTCTTC | CASSFGTTSNNEQFF
TRBJ2-1 | . | TRBV2 | . | TGTGCCAGCAGTGACGGATTCAGGGACAAATACAATGAGCAGTTCTTC | CASSDGFRDKYNEQFF
TRBJ1-2 | . | TRBV19 | . | TGTGCCAGTAGTAAGGACAGCCTTACCGCATATGGCTACACCTTC | CASSKDSLTAYGYTF
TRBJ2-3 | . | TRBV15 | . | TGTGCCACCAGCAGCGGGGCTGGGCCCGATACGCAGTATTTT | CATSSGAGPDTQYF